The next 2 T cell receptor beta chains were all read from a single sample in a study of blood T cell repertoires in COVID-19. TCRdb's table, derived via immunoSEQ multiplex PCR, lists solely in-frame clones and lacks some. The table records approximately 58,000 clones, more than 85% of them present only once. Sequenced material: peripheral blood. The receptors were sampled from a human donor in a cohort sampled during active COVID-19.

This clone has a single count. The V and J genes are TRBV27 and TRBJ2-1; TRBD1 agrees at 7 bases. With V trimmed by 6 bases and J by 4 bases, 3 bases remained unmatched. This CDR3 is built from 13 residues. Germline CDR1 MNHEY, CDR2 SMNVEV (reference sequence). CDR3 sequence (DNA): TGTGCCAGCAGGTGGGACAGATACAATGAGCAGTTCTTC. Its translation is CASRWDRYNEQFF.

This clone was seen only once. The chain joins TRBV21-1 to TRBJ2-7; the table's D call of TRBD2 was not tested on the DNA. TRBV21-1 is classified as a pseudogene. The CDR3 extends over 15 amino acids. CDR3 DNA sequence: TGTGCCAGCAGCAAAGCTCTAAGCCCCTACTGCGAGCAGTACTTC. It specifies CASSKALSPYCEQYF.